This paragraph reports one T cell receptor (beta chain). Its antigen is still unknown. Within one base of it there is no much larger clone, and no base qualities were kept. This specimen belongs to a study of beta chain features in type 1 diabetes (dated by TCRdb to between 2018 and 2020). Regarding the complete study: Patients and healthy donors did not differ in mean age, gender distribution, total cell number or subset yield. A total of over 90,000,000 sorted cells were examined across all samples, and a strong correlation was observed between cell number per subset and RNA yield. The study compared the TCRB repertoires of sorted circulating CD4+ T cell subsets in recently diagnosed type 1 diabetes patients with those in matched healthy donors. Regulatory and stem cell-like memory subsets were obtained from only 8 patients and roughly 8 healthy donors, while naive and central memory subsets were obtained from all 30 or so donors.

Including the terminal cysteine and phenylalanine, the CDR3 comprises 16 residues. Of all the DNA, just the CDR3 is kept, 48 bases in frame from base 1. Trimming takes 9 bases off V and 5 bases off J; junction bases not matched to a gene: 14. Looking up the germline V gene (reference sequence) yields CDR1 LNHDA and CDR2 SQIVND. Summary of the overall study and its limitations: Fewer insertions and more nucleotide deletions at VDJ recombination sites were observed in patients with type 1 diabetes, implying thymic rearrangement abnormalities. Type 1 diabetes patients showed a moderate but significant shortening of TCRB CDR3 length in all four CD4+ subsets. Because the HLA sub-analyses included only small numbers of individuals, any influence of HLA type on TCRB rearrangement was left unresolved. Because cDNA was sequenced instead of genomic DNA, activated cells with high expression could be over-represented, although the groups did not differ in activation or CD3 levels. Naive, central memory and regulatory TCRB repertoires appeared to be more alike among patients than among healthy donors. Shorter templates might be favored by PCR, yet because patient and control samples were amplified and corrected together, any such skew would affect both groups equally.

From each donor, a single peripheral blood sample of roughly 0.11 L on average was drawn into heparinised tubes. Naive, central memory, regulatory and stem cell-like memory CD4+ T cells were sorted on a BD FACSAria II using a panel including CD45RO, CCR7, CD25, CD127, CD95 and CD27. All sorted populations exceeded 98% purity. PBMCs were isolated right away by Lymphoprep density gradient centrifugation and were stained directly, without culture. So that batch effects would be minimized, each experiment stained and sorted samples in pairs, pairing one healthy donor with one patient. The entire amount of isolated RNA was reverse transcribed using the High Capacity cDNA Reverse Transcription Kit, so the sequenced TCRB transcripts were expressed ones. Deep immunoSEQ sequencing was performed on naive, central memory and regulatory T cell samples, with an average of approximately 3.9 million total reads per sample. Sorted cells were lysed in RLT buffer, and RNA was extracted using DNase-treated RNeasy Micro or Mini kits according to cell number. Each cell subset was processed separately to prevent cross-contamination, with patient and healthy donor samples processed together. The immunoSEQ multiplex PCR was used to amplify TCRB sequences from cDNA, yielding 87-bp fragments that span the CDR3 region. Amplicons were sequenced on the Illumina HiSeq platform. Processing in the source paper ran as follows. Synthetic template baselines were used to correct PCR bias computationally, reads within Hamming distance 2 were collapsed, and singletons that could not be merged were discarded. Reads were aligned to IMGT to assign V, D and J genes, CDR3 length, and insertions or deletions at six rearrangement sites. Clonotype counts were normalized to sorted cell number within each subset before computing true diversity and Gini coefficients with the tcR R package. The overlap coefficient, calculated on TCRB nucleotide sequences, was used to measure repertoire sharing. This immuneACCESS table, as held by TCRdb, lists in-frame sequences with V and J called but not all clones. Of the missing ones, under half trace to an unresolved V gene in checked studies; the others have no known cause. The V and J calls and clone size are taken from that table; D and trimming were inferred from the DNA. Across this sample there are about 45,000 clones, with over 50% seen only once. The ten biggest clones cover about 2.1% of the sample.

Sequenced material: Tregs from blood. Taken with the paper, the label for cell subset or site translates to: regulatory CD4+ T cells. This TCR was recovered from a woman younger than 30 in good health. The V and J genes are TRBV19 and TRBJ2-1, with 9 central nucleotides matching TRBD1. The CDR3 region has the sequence CASRSPGTGSHNEQFF. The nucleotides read TGTGCCAGCAGATCTCCCGGGACAGGGTCGCACAATGAGCAGTTCTTC.